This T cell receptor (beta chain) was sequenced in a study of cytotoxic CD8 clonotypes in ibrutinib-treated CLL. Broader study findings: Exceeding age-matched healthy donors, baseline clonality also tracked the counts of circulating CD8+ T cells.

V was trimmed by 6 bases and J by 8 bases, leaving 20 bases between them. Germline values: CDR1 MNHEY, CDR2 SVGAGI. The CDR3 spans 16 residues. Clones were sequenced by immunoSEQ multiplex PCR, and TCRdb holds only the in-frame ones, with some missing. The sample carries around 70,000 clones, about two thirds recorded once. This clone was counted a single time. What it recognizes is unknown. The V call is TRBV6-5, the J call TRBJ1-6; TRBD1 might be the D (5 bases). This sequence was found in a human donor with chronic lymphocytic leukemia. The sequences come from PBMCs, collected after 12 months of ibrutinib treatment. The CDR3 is CASSYGHQVLDSPLHF. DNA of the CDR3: TGTGCCAGCAGCTACGGACACCAGGTTCTCGATTCACCCCTCCACTTT.